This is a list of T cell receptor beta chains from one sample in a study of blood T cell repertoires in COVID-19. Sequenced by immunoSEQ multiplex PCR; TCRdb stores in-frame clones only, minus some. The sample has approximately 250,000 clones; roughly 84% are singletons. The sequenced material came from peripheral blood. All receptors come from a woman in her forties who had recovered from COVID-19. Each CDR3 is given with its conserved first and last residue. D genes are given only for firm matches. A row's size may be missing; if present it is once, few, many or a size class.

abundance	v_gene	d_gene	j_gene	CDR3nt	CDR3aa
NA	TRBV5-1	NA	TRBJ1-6	TGCGCCAGCAGCTTGTCTATAGAAACGAATTCACCCCTCCACTTT	CASSLSIETNSPLHF
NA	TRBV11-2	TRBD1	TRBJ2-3	TGTGCCAGCAGCTTAGGGGGACAGGGGAGAACAGATACGCAGTATTTT	CASSLGGQGRTDTQYF
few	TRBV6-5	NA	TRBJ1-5	TGTGCCAGCAGTTATTCGGGTGTCGGCAATCAGCCCCAGCATTTT	CASSYSGVGNQPQHF
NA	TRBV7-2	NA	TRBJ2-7	TGTGCCAGCAGCCACCCGAGGGCCTTGGAGCAGTACTTC	CASSHPRALEQYF
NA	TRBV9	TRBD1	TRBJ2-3	TGTGCCAGCAGCGTAGTCGCGACAGGGGGGAGCACAGATACGCAGTATTTT	CASSVVATGGSTDTQYF
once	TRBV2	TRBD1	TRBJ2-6	TGTGCCAGCAGTGGGGACAGCTTCTCTGGGGCCAACGTCCTGACTTTC	CASSGDSFSGANVLTF
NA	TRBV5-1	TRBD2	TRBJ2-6	TGCGCCAGCAGCTTGGGCGGGAGCGGGGCCAACGTCCTGACTTTC	CASSLGGSGANVLTF
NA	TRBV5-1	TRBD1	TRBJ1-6	TGCGCCAGCAGCTCGCTACCGCCCCGGCGGGACAGTGGTAATTCACCCCTCCACTTT	CASSSLPPRRDSGNSPLHF
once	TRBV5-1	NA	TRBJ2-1	TGCGCCAGCAGCCCCTTACAGAGATCCAATGAGCAGTTCTTC	CASSPLQRSNEQFF
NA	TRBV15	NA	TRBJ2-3	TGTGCCACCAGCGAGCGGAGGCCTCCCACAGATACGCAGTATTTT	CATSERRPPTDTQYF
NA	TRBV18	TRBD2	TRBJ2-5	TGTGCCAGCTCACCTAGCGGGATCCAAGAGACCCAGTACTTC	CASSPSGIQETQYF
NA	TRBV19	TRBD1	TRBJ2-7	TGTGCCAGTAACCAACCGGGACAGGGCAACGAGCAGTACTTC	CASNQPGQGNEQYF
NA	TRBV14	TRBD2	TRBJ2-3	TGTGCCAGCAGGTTAGCGGGGGGCCCCACAGATACGCAGTATTTT	CASRLAGGPTDTQYF
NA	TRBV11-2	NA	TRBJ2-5	TGTGCCAGCAGCTTAGATCTCAGGAAGACCCAGTACTTC	CASSLDLRKTQYF
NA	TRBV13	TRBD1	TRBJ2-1	TGTGCCAGCAGCTGGAGCAGGGGGCCACACTCCTACAATGAGCAGTTCTTC	CASSWSRGPHSYNEQFF
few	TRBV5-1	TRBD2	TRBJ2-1	TGCGCCAGCAGCTTAGATCCGGGGGGGCCAATTGAGCAGTTCTTC	CASSLDPGGPIEQFF
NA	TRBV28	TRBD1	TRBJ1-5	TGTGCCAGCAGTTTAGAGGGGGCCCCTAATCAGCCCCAGCATTTT	CASSLEGAPNQPQHF
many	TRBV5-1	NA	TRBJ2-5	TGCGCCAGCAGCCGACTCGGACAGTTCCAAGAGACCCAGTACTTC	CASSRLGQFQETQYF
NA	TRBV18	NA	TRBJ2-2	TGTGCCAGCTCTCCACGGCAGGGCGGCACCGGGGAGCTGTTTTTT	CASSPRQGGTGELFF
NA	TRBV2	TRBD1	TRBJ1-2	TGTGCCAGCAGTGTTCAGGGGGCCATCTATGGCTACACCTTC	CASSVQGAIYGYTF
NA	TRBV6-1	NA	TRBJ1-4	TGTGCCAGCAGTGACACGGGACTCGCTAATGAAAAACTGTTTTTT	CASSDTGLANEKLFF
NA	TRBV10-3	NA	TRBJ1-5	TGTGCCATCAGTGAGAGGGGGGGCACCCAGCCCCAGCATTTT	CAISERGGTQPQHF
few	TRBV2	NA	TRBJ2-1	TGTGCCAGCACCCCGGGATGGGAGAATGAGCAGTTCTTC	CASTPGWENEQFF
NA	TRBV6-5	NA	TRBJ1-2	TGTGCCAGCAGTCAATTTCCCAACTATGGCTACACCTTC	CASSQFPNYGYTF
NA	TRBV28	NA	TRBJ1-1	TGTGCCAGCAGTTCCTTGGGCGGGGCGATCACTGAAGCTTTCTTT	CASSSLGGAITEAFF
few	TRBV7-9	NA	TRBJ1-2	TGTGCCAGCAGCTTAGCGCTGGCGGACTATGGCTACACCTTC	CASSLALADYGYTF
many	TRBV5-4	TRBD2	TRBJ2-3	TGTGCCAGCAGCTTCCTGCGACTAGCGGGGGGGCAGGATACGCAGTATTTT	CASSFLRLAGGQDTQYF
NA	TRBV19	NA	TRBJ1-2	TGTGCCAGTAGTCCGCAGACAGGAAAAGCTAACTATGGCTACACCTTC	CASSPQTGKANYGYTF
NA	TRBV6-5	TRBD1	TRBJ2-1	TGTGCCAGCAGATCGCCCTGGGACAGTTACAATGAGCAGTTCTTC	CASRSPWDSYNEQFF
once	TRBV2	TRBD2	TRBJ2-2	TGTGCCAGGAGCGGGGACGGGGTCGGGGAGCTGTTTTTT	CARSGDGVGELFF
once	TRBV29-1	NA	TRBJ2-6	TGCAGCGTACTATCTGGGGCCAACGTCCTGACTTTC	CSVLSGANVLTF
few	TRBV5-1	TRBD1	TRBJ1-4	TGCGCCAGCAGCGCCGGGACAGGGGATGAAAAACTGTTTTTT	CASSAGTGDEKLFF
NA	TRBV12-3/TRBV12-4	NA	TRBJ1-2	TGTGCCAGCAGTTTGAGGCCCAACTATGGCTACACCTTC	CASSLRPNYGYTF
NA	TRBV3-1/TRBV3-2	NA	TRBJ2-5	TGTGCCAGCAGCCACGGGGGGCGGGAGACCCAGTACTTC	CASSHGGRETQYF
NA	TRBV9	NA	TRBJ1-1	TGTGCCAGCAGCCCTCAGGGGACATTGGGAAACACTGAAGCTTTCTTT	CASSPQGTLGNTEAFF
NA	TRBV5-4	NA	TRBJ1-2	TGTGCCAGCAGTCTCGACAGCGTTATTGGCTACACCTTC	CASSLDSVIGYTF
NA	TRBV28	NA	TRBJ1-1	TGTGCCAGCAGTTTACAGGAAGCTTTCTTT	CASSLQEAFF
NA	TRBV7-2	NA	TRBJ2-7	TGTGCCAGCAGCCGCAGGGGTTTCGCCTACGAGCAGTACTTC	CASSRRGFAYEQYF
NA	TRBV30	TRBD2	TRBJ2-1	TGTGCCTGGAGTGTGGGGCTAGCGGGGGGCTCCTACAATGAGCAGTTCTTC	CAWSVGLAGGSYNEQFF
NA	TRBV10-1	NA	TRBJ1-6	TGCGCCAGCAGTGAAAATTGGGAGAGTTCACCCCTCCACTTT	CASSENWESSPLHF
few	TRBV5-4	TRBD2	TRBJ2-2	TGTGCCAGCAGCCCGGGGGGGATGAACACCGGGGAGCTGTTTTTT	CASSPGGMNTGELFF
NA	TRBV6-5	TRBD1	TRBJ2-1	TGTGCCAGCAGCCCCGGGACAGGGGGCGTCTATGAGCAGTTCTTC	CASSPGTGGVYEQFF
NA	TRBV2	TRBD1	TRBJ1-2	TGTGCCAGCAGTTGGACAGGGGACCAAGGGGAGAATGGCTACACCTTC	CASSWTGDQGENGYTF
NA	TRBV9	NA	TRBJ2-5	TGTGCCAGCAGCAGAGAGGACTCACAAGAGACCCAGTACTTC	CASSREDSQETQYF